Listed here are 19 T cell receptor beta chains from one sample, sequenced in a study of shared clonotypes between healthy human individuals. Naivety among CD8 cells was defined by CD45RO negativity and positive CCR7 selection, thereby excluding terminally differentiated effector memory CD45RA+ cells. Assay: immunoSEQ multiplex PCR; the TCRdb copy retains only in-frame clones and omits some. The top ten clones hold 1.5% to 2% of a sample with some 2,100,000 clones, roughly 91% of them seen once. Sequences were obtained from naive CD8+ T cells from PBMCs. Receptors originate from a man younger than 35 in good health. Some clones in this sample may be carry-over from other donors' samples.

On this clone itself: The same CDR3 arises from other DNA sequences in this sample as well. This rearrangement joins TRBV7-9 to TRBJ2-1, with TRBD2 matching over 10 bases. J was trimmed by 5 bases and V by 5 bases; bases with no gene match: 6. The CDR3 has 15 residues. Germline V gene sequence: CDR1 SEHNR, CDR2 FQNEAQ (reference sequence). The CDR3 DNA sequence: TGTGCCAGCAGCCCTAGGACTAGCGGAAACAATGAGCAGTTCTTC. Translating it yields CASSPRTSGNNEQFF.

V is TRBV27 and J is TRBJ2-1; 13 bases are a match to TRBD2. With V trimmed by 4 bases and J by 7 bases, 13 bases remained unmatched. The germline V gene encodes CDR1 MNHEY and CDR2 SMNVEV (reference sequence). This CDR3 spans 18 amino acids. Here the CDR3 reads CASSWVTSGRTQGNEQFF. For the CDR3, the DNA is TGTGCCAGCAGTTGGGTGACTAGCGGGAGGACCCAAGGGAATGAGCAGTTCTTC.

The CDR3 spells CASRPGTGRDEQFF. The CDR3 DNA sequence: TGCGCCAGCCGGCCAGGGACTGGGCGGGATGAGCAGTTCTTC. V usage is TRBV5-1 and J usage is TRBJ2-1, with D tentatively TRBD2 (6 bases). CDR3 length: 14 amino acids. CDR1 and CDR2 (germline): SGHRS, YFSETQ. Trimming stripped 7 bases from V and 8 bases from J, with 19 bases between.

The chain combines TRBV19 with TRBJ2-5; no definite D call. This CDR3 is built from 13 residues. V lost 3 bases and J 4 bases, leaving 9 bases between the germline ends. Germline values: CDR1 LNHDA, CDR2 SQIVND (reference sequence). The CDR3 protein is CASSIVLLETQYF. Here the CDR3 DNA reads TGTGCCAGTAGTATCGTACTGCTAGAGACCCAGTACTTC.

The chain carries TRBV7-8 and TRBJ1-3; D is ambiguous. V shed 5 bases and J shed 2 bases, with 13 bases lying between them. Germline V lookup: CDR1 SGHVS, CDR2 FQNEAQ. The CDR3 extends over 15 amino acids. The CDR3 DNA reads as TGTGCCAGCAGCCCCCGACGGGGTGCTGGAAACACCATATATTTT. Translated: CASSPRRGAGNTIYF.

CDR3 protein: CASSLAKPSAGNEQFF. CDR3 sequence (DNA): TGCGCCAGCAGCTTGGCCAAGCCTAGCGCAGGCAATGAGCAGTTCTTC. The rearrangement joins TRBV5-1 to TRBJ2-1; possible D gene TRBD2, 6 bases. V lost 0 bases and J 6 bases, leaving 16 bases between the germline ends. The CDR3 is made up of 16 amino acids. Per germline, CDR1 SGHRS and CDR2 YFSETQ.

This clone was found a few times. This chain links TRBV7-9 with TRBJ2-2; 7 nucleotides align to TRBD2. V lost 7 bases and J lost 5; bases outside the gene matches: 10. Germline V CDR1 and CDR2: SEHNR, FQNEAQ (reference sequence). This CDR3 has 15 amino acids. The DNA for the CDR3 is TGTGCCAGCACCCTAGGCGGGGAGGGAACCGGGGAGCTGTTTTTT. Its protein product is CASTLGGEGTGELFF.

On this clone itself: Germline is not matched at one junction end, which may reflect a read error. The chain employs TRBV7-6 and TRBJ1-6; 7 bases align to TRBD1. The V gene's germline CDR1 is SGHVS and CDR2 FNYEAQ. The length of the CDR3 is 16 residues. The DNA for the CDR3 is TGTGCCAGCAGCCTAGCCCTACAGGGGTGGAATTCACCCCTCCACTTT. Translated, it gives CASSLALQGWNSPLHF.

The CDR3 reads CASSSHRATEAFF. In DNA, the CDR3 is TGTGCCAGCAGCTCCCACAGGGCTACTGAAGCTTTCTTT. This chain links TRBV5-4 with TRBJ1-1; perhaps TRBD1 as D (6 bases). The CDR3 spans 13 residues. Germline V gene data show CDR1 as SGHNT and CDR2 as YYREEE (reference sequence). Trimming removed 3 bases at V and 5 bases at J, with 11 bases between.

As for this clone: Other nucleotide sequences from this sample produce the same CDR3. The chain recombines TRBV28 with TRBJ2-7; 7 bases map to TRBD2. CDR3 length: 11 amino acids. Germline CDR1 is MDHEN and CDR2 is SYDVKM. With V trimmed by 6 bases and J by 4 bases, 0 bases remained unmatched. The CDR3 nucleotides are TGTGCCAGCAGGCGGGGGTACGAGCAGTACTTC. The encoded protein is CASRRGYEQYF.

Points on this clone: The junction shows a germline mismatch at one end, possibly a read error. V is TRBV7-9 and J is TRBJ2-5; perhaps TRBD1 as D (5 bases). The CDR3 sequence is 15 residues long. The germline V gene encodes CDR1 SEHNR and CDR2 FQNEAQ (reference sequence). For the CDR3, the DNA is TGTGCCAGCAGTCACGGCAGGGCGAACCAGGAGACCCAGTACTTC. Protein product: CASSHGRANQETQYF.

This sequence joins TRBV4-1 and TRBJ2-7, with D perhaps given as TRBD1 or TRBD2 (5 bases each). V was cut by 3 bases and J by 2 bases, with 17 bases left in between. Germline V lookup: CDR1 MGHRA, CDR2 YSYEKL. The CDR3 sequence is 16 residues long. The DNA of the CDR3 is TGCGCCAGCAGCCATGTCCGGGACGCAGGAACCTACGAGCAGTACTTC. Translation: CASSHVRDAGTYEQYF.

To note about this clone: Other DNA sequences in the sample encode the same CDR3. The genes are TRBV4-2 and TRBJ2-7; tentatively, D is TRBD1 or TRBD2 (5 bases each). This CDR3 has 17 amino acids. Germline CDR1 LGHNA, CDR2 YNFKEQ. V shed 2 bases and J shed 2 bases, with 19 bases lying between them. CDR3 sequence: CASSQKVSGTATYEQYF. The DNA for the CDR3 is TGTGCCAGCAGCCAAAAGGTCTCAGGGACGGCCACCTACGAGCAGTACTTC.

The V gene is TRBV4-1, the J gene TRBJ2-1; D is unresolved. Germline values: CDR1 MGHRA, CDR2 YSYEKL. The V gene lost 4 bases and the J gene lost 1 base, with 11 bases spanning the gap. The CDR3 runs 15 residues. The CDR3 DNA is TGCGCCAGCAGCCCAGGAAGCGTATCCTACAATGAGCAGTTCTTC. Protein sequence: CASSPGSVSYNEQFF.

As for this clone: The same CDR3 also results from other DNA sequences found in this sample. The rearrangement uses TRBV27 and TRBJ2-3; a weak D match, TRBD1 (5 bases). CDR1 is MNHEY and CDR2 is SMNVEV in the germline V gene (reference sequence). There are 16 residues in the CDR3. The V end lost 2 bases, the J end lost 0 bases, and 12 bases lay between the germline ends. The CDR3 nucleotides are TGTGCCAGCAGTTTACTACAGGCTTCTAGCACAGATACGCAGTATTTT. It translates to CASSLLQASSTDTQYF.

This clone occurred once. The CDR3 coding sequence is TGTGCCAGCAGTTCCCAGTTAGCGGGAGCAGATACGCAGTATTTT. Its protein product is CASSSQLAGADTQYF. This chain joins TRBV27 and TRBJ2-3, with 9 bases lining up with TRBD2. Germline lookup yields CDR1 MNHEY and CDR2 SMNVEV (reference sequence). The CDR3 extends over 15 amino acids. After removal of 4 bases from V and 4 bases from J, the junction contained 6 bases not matched to a gene.

The V gene is TRBV27, the J gene TRBJ2-5; D unresolved. Per germline, CDR1 MNHEY and CDR2 SMNVEV (reference sequence). This CDR3 contains 15 residues. V shed 2 bases and J shed 0 bases, with 10 bases lying between them. The CDR3 DNA is TGTGCCAGCAGTTTACAGGTCGGCCACCAAGAGACCCAGTACTTC. This translates into CASSLQVGHQETQYF.

Comment on this clone: Mismatch with germline at one junction end may stem from a read error. The gene calls are TRBV7-8 and TRBJ2-7; unclear D gene. The CDR3 spans 8 residues. Germline V gives CDR1 SGHVS, CDR2 FQNEAQ. CDR3 region: CASSVQDF. CDR3 sequence (DNA): TGTGCCAGCAGCGTCCAGGACTTC.

This chain uses TRBV7-9 with TRBJ1-5; D not certain. Germline-derived CDR1 and CDR2 are SEHNR and FQNEAQ (reference sequence). The CDR3 has 15 amino acids. Trimming removed 4 bases from V and 5 bases from J, with 15 bases in between. CDR3 loop: CASSSELLPDQPQHF. DNA of the CDR3: TGTGCCAGCAGCTCAGAGCTCCTACCGGATCAGCCCCAGCATTTT.